A selection of T cell receptor beta chains follows, all from one sample in a study of beta chain bispecific antibodies for T cell cancers. Their recognized antigens are unknown. MiXCR was run by TCRdb on the 5' RACE reads, yielding one entry per CDR3 protein. Among some 20,000 distinct CDR3 sequences listed, more than 2% were seen once. The sample here was healthy donor T cells cultured with leukemia cells, taken from a culture containing a bispecific antibody targeting TCR Vbeta12. Every receptor here comes from a human donor in good health. Some clones in this sample may be carry-over from other donors' samples. CDR3s include the opening cysteine and the closing phenylalanine or tryptophan. The D gene is left open where the match is weak. A row's size may be missing; if present it is once, few, many or a size class.

>-|TRBJ1-6|-|TRBV19
CASSSYNSPLHF
TGTGCCAGTAGCTCCTATAATTCACCCCTCCACTTT
>TRBD2|TRBJ2-7|many|TRBV20-1
CSASGRGGVVTYEQYF
TGCAGTGCTAGCGGGCGGGGGGGCGTTGTCACCTACGAGCAGTACTTC
>TRBD2|TRBJ2-2|many|TRBV11-2
CASSLGGDGGFQFTGELFF
TGTGCCAGCAGCTTGGGGGGGGACGGAGGGTTCCAATTCACCGGGGAGCTGTTTTTT
>-|TRBJ2-7|many|TRBV20-1
CSARGLASSSSYEQYF
TGCAGTGCTAGAGGCTTGGCCTCCTCCAGCTCCTACGAGCAGTACTTC
>-|TRBJ1-1|many|TRBV25-1
CASSGSVEAFF
TGTGCCAGCAGCGGTTCAGTAGAAGCTTTCTTT
>TRBD1|TRBJ1-2|many|TRBV5-1
CASSLDGTGNTNYGYTF
TGCGCCAGCAGCTTGGATGGGACAGGGAACACTAACTATGGCTACACCTTC
>-|TRBJ1-2|many|TRBV5-1
CASSLDSNVGYTF
TGCGCCAGCAGCTTGGATTCGAACGTAGGCTACACCTTC
>-|TRBJ2-7|many|TRBV5-1
CASSLAPLGGPYEQYF
TGCGCCAGCAGCTTGGCGCCCCTGGGGGGTCCCTACGAGCAGTACTTC
>TRBD2|TRBJ2-2|medium-sized|TRBV4-1
CASSQDLTSGWTGELFF
TGCGCCAGCAGCCAAGATCTGACTAGCGGGTGGACCGGGGAGCTGTTTTTT
>-|TRBJ1-6|medium-sized|TRBV13
CASSPREGMTNSPLHF
TGTGCCAGCAGCCCCAGGGAGGGAATGACGAATTCACCCCTCCACTTT
>-|TRBJ2-3|many|TRBV7-9
CASNGLKGVDTQYF
TGTGCCAGCAACGGACTAAAAGGGGTAGATACGCAGTATTTT
>-|TRBJ1-1|many|TRBV5-5
CASSSAGAGTEAFF
TGTGCCAGCAGTTCCGCGGGGGCGGGCACTGAAGCTTTCTTT
>TRBD1|TRBJ2-5|few|TRBV6-1
CASRNRGHETQYF
TGTGCCAGCAGGAACAGGGGGCACGAGACCCAGTACTTC
>-|TRBJ2-5|many|TRBV30
CAWKLAGLTQYF
TGTGCCTGGAAGTTGGCAGGTCTGACCCAGTACTTC
>-|TRBJ2-2|many|TRBV19
CASSTHRQNTGELFF
TGTGCCAGTAGTACCCATCGACAGAATACCGGGGAGCTGTTTTTT
>TRBD2|TRBJ2-1|many|TRBV5-1
CASSLSGGAYNEQFF
TGCGCCAGCAGCCTTAGCGGGGGGGCCTACAATGAGCAGTTCTTC
>-|TRBJ1-2|many|TRBV20-1
CSARGLYPNYGYTF
TGCAGTGCTCGGGGGCTATATCCTAACTATGGCTACACCTTC
>-|TRBJ2-7|many|TRBV19
CASSRASDPYEQYF
TGTGCCAGTAGTAGGGCTAGCGACCCCTACGAGCAGTACTTC
>-|TRBJ2-5|many|TRBV27
CASRPKIQETQYF
TGTGCCAGCAGGCCAAAAATACAAGAGACCCAGTACTTC
>TRBD1|TRBJ2-7|many|TRBV18
CASSSTGFAYEQYF
TGTGCCAGCTCATCGACAGGGTTCGCCTACGAGCAGTACTTC
>-|TRBJ2-1|many|TRBV25-1
CASTTTWQIWYEQFF
TGTGCCAGCACAACTACGTGGCAAATTTGGTATGAGCAGTTCTTC
>-|TRBJ2-1|many|TRBV19
CASSTSRSYNEQFF
TGTGCCAGTAGTACTTCGCGGTCTTACAATGAGCAGTTCTTC
>TRBD2|TRBJ2-6|many|TRBV6-1
CASSEFGLAFSGANVLTF
TGTGCCAGCAGTGAATTCGGACTAGCGTTTTCCGGGGCCAACGTCCTGACTTTC
>-|TRBJ1-1|-|TRBV5-8
CASSYREGQDEAFF
TGTGCCAGCAGCTACCGCGAAGGTCAGGATGAAGCTTTCTTT
>TRBD1|TRBJ2-2|many|TRBV4-2
CASSSESTTQGAGELFF
TGTGCCAGCAGTTCAGAGAGCACTACGCAGGGGGCCGGGGAGCTGTTTTTT
>-|TRBJ2-1|many|TRBV4-1
CASRGLATGGNEQFF
TGCGCCAGCAGAGGCCTCGCGACGGGTGGCAATGAGCAGTTCTTC
>TRBD2|TRBJ2-2|-|TRBV19
CASLTSGGDTGELFF
TGTGCCAGTCTGACTAGCGGGGGGGACACCGGGGAGCTGTTTTTT
>-|TRBJ2-5|many|TRBV15
CATSRETDRAETQYF
TGTGCCACCAGCAGAGAGACGGACCGGGCAGAGACCCAGTACTTC
>-|TRBJ1-2|many|TRBV6-5
CASRPTGYLGGYTF
TGTGCCAGCAGACCCACGGGATACTTAGGAGGCTACACCTTC
>-|TRBJ2-7|many|TRBV5-6
CASSDGGYEQYF
TGTGCCAGCAGCGATGGCGGATACGAGCAGTACTTC
>-|TRBJ2-1|many|TRBV5-1
CASRSASGCF
TGCGCCAGCAGGTCAGCTTCCGGGTGCTTC
>-|TRBJ2-7|many|TRBV20-1
CSARGWGLNQRGQYF
TGCAGTGCTAGAGGCTGGGGACTCAACCAACGGGGGCAGTACTTC
>TRBD2|TRBJ2-7|many|TRBV5-5
CASSLSTSGGGEQYF
TGTGCCAGCAGCTTGAGCACTAGCGGGGGGGGCGAGCAGTACTTC